Below, one TCR beta chain is given with its context. Its target is unknown. This sample stems from a study of cytomegalovirus exposure and HLA in healthy donors. Study observations and caveats: Immune exposure information comprised only CMV serostatus. It was reported that the classifier diagnosed cytomegalovirus status with high specificity and sensitivity in both the original and validation cohorts. Segments of the TCR beta V type were, in most cases, productive about 87% or about 30% of the time in an earlier analysis.

Germline loops: CDR1 SNHLY, CDR2 FYNNEI. With 2 bases clipped from V and 3 bases from J, the junction kept 2 bases outside the gene matches. This CDR3 comprises 14 residues. PCR employed 60 Vbeta and 13 Jbeta primers. Assay: immunoSEQ multiplex PCR; the TCRdb copy retains only in-frame clones and omits some. The sample lists about 160,000 clones; approximately 84% were seen once. Sequencing was performed on PBMCs. The clonotype originates from a man in his thirties or forties in good health and CMV-seronegative. The chain carries TRBV2 and TRBJ1-1; 8 bases are a match to TRBD1. The CDR3 nucleotides are TGTGCCAGCAGTGAACCGACAGGGGACACTGAAGCTTTCTTT. Translating it yields CASSEPTGDTEAFF.